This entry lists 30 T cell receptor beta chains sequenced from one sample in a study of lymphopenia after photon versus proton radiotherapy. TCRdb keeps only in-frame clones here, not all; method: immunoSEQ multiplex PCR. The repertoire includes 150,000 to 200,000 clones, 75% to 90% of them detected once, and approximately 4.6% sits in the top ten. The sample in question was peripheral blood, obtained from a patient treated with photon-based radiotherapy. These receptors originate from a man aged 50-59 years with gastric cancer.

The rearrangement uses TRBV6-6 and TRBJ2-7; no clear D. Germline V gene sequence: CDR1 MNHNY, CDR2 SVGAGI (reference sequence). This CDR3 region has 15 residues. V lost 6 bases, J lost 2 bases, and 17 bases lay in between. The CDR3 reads CASSDPASPPYEQYF. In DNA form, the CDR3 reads TGTGCCAGCAGCGATCCGGCTAGTCCCCCCTACGAGCAGTACTTC.

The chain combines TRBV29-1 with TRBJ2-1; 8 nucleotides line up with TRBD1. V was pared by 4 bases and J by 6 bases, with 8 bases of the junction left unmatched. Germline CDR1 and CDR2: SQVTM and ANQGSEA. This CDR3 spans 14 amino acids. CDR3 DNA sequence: TGCAGCGTTGCCCCGACAGGGGTCCCCAATGAGCAGTTCTTC. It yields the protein CSVAPTGVPNEQFF.

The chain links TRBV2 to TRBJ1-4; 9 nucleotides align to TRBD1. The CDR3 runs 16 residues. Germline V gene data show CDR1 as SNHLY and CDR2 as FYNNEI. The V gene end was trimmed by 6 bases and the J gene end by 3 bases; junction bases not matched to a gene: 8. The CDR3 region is CASRDQQGASNEKLFF. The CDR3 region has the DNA TGTGCCAGCAGGGATCAACAGGGGGCTTCTAATGAAAAACTGTTTTTT.

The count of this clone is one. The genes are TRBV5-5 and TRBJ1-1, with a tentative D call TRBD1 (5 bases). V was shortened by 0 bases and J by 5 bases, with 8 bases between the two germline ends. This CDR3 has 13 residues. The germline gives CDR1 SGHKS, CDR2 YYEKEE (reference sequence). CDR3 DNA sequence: TGTGCCAGCAGCTTGGAAGGGGTTACTGAAGCTTTCTTT. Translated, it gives CASSLEGVTEAFF. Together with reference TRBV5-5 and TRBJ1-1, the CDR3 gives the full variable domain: DAGVTQSPTHLIKTRGQQVTLRCSPISGHKSVSWYQQVLGQGPQFIFQYYEKEERGRGNFPDRFSARQFPNYSSELNVNALLLGDSALYLCASSLEGVTEAFFGQGTRLTVV.

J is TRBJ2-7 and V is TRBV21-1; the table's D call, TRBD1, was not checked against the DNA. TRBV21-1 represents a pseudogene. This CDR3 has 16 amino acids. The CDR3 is CASTPAWDRVTYEQYF. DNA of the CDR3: TGTGCCAGCACCCCAGCTTGGGACAGGGTTACCTACGAGCAGTACTTC.

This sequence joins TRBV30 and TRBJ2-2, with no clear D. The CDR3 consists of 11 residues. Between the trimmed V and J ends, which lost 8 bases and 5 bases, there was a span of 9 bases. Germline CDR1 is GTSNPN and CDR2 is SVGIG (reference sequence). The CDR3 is CALTGTGELFF. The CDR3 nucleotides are TGTGCCCTAACTGGAACCGGGGAGCTGTTTTTT.

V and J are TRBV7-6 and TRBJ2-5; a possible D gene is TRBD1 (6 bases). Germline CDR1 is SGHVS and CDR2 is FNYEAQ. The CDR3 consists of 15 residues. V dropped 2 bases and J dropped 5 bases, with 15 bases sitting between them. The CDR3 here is CASSLHQGSWETQYF. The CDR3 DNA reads TGTGCCAGCAGCTTACACCAGGGGTCATGGGAGACCCAGTACTTC.

The DNA for the CDR3 is TGTGCCAGCAGCCCCCGACAGGGGGGGCATTTAGGAACCGGGGAGCTGTTTTTT. As protein: CASSPRQGGHLGTGELFF. The chain couples TRBV9 to TRBJ2-2, with TRBD1 matching 9 bases. In germline, CDR1 is SGDLS, CDR2 YYNGEE. The CDR3 contains 18 residues. Losses at the gene ends were 4 bases for V and 5 bases for J; bases not matched to a gene: 15.

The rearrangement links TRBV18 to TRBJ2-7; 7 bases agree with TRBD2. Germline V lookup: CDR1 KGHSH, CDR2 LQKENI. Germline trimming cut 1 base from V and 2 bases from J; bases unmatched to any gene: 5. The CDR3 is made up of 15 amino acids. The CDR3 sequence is CASSPLLAEAYEQYF. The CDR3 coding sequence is TGTGCCAGCTCACCACTTCTAGCGGAGGCCTACGAGCAGTACTTC.

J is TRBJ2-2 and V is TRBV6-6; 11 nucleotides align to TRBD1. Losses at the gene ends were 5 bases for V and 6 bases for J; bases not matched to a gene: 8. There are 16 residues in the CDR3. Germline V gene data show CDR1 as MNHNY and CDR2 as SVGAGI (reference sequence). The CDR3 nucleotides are TGTGCCAGCAGTCCCCGCGGGACAGGGGGATCCGGGGAGCTGTTTTTT. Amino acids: CASSPRGTGGSGELFF.

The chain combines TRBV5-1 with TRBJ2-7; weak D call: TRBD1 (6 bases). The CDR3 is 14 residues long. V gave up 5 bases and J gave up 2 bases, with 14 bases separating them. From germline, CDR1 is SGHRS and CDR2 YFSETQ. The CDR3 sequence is CASRETGPAYEQYF. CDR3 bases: TGCGCCAGCAGGGAGACAGGCCCTGCCTACGAGCAGTACTTC.

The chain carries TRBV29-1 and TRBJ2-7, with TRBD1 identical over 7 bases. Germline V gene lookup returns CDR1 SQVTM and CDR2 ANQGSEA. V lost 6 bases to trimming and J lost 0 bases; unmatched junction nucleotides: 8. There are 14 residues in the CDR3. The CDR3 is CSVRGGSSSYEQYF. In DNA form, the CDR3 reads TGCAGCGTAAGAGGGGGCTCTAGCTCCTACGAGCAGTACTTC.

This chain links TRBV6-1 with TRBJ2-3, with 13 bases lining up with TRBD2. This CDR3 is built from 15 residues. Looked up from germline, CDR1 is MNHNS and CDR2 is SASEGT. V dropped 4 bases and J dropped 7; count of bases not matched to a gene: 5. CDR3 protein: CASSATSGRGNTQYF. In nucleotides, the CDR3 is TGTGCCAGCAGTGCCACTAGCGGGAGGGGGAATACGCAGTATTTT.

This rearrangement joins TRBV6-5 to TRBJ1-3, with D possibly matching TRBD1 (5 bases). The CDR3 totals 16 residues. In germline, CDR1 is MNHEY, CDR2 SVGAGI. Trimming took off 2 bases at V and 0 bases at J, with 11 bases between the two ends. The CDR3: CASSYTREISGNTIYF. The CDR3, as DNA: TGTGCCAGCAGTTACACCAGGGAGATCTCTGGAAACACCATATATTTT.

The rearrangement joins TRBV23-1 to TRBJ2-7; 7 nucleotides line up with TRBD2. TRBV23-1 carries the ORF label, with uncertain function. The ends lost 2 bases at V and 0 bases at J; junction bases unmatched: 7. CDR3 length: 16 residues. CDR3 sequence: CASSQPIAGRSYEQYF. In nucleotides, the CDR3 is TGCGCCAGCAGTCAACCTATAGCGGGCCGCTCCTACGAGCAGTACTTC.

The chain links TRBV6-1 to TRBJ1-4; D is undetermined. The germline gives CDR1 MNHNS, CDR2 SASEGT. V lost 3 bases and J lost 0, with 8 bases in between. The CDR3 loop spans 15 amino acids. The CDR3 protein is CASSDALATNEKLFF. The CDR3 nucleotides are TGTGCCAGCAGTGATGCACTCGCAACTAATGAAAAACTGTTTTTT.

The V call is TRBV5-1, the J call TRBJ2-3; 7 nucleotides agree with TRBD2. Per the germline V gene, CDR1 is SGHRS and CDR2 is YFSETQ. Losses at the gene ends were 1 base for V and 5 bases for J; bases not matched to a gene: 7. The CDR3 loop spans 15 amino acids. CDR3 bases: TGCGCCAGCAGCTTGATGACGGGAGGACGAGATACGCAGTATTTT. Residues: CASSLMTGGRDTQYF. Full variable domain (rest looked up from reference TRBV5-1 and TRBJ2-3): KAGVTQTPRYLIKTRGQQVTLSCSPISGHRSVSWYQQTPGQGLQFLFEYFSETQRNKGNFPGRFSGRQFSNSRSEMNVSTLELGDSALYLCASSLMTGGRDTQYFGPGTRLTVL.

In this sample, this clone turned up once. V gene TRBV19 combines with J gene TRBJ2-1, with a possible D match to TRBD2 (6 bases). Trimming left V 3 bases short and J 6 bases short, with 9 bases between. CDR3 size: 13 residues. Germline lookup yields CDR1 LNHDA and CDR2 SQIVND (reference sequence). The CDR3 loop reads CASSITSFNEQFF. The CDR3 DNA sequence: TGTGCCAGTAGTATTACTAGCTTCAATGAGCAGTTCTTC.

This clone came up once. The DNA for the CDR3 is TGTGCCAGCAGCCAAGATCAGGGGCTGCCGAGGAACGAGCAGTACTTC. The encoded protein is CASSQDQGLPRNEQYF. The V gene is TRBV14, the J gene TRBJ2-7; possible D gene TRBD1, 6 bases. The germline V gene has CDR1 SGHDN and CDR2 FVKESK. The V gene lost 0 bases and the J gene lost 5 bases, with 17 bases spanning the gap. This CDR3 comprises 16 residues.

The CDR3 bases are TGTGCCAGCAGTTTACCCGGGGACCAGAACACTGAAGCTTTCTTT. The encoded protein is CASSLPGDQNTEAFF. This rearrangement joins TRBV28 to TRBJ1-1; tentatively, D is TRBD1 (5 bases). CDR3 length: 15 amino acids. V was pared by 2 bases and J by 1 base, with 11 bases between. The germline V gene has CDR1 MDHEN and CDR2 SYDVKM.

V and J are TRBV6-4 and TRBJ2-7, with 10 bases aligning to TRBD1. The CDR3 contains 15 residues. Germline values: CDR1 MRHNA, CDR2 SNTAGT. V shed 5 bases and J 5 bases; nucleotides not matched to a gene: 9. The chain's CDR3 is CASSPGTGVADEQYF. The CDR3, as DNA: TGTGCCAGCAGTCCCGGGACAGGGGTGGCGGACGAGCAGTACTTC.

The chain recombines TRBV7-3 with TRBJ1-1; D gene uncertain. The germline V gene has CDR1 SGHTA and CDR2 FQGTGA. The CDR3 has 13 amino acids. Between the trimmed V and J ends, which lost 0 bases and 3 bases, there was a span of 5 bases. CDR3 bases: TGTGCCAGCAGCTTAACTCGGGACACTGAAGCTTTCTTT. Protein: CASSLTRDTEAFF.

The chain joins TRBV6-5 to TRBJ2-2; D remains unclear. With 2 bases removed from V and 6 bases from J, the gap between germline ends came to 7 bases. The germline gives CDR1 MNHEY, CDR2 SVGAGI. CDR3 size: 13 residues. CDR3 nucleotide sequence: TGTGCCAGCAGTTACATGACCTCCGGGGAGCTGTTTTTT. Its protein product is CASSYMTSGELFF.

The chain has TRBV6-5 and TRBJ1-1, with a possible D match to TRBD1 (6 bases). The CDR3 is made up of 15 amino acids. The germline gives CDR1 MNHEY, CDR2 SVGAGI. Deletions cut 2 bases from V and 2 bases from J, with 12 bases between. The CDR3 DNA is TGTGCCAGCAGTTACCGACGGACAGCCAACACTGAAGCTTTCTTT. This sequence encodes CASSYRRTANTEAFF.

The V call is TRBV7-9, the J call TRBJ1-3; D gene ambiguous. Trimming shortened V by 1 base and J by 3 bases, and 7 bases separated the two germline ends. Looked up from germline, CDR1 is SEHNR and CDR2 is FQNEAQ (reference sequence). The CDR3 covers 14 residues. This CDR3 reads CASSLERVGNTIYF. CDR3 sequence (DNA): TGTGCCAGCAGCTTAGAGAGGGTTGGAAACACCATATATTTT.

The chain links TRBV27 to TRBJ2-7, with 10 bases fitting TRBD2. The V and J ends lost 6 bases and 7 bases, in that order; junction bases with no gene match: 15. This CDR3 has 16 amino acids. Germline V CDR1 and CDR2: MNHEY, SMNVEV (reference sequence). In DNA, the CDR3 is TGTGCCAGCAGCTCCATCGCAGCGGGAGGGCCGAGGGAGCAGTACTTC. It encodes CASSSIAAGGPREQYF.

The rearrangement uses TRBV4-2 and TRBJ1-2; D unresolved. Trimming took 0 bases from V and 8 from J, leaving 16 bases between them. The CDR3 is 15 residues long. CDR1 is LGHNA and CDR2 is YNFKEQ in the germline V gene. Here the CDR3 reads CASSQDRDLELGYTF. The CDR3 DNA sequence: TGTGCCAGCAGCCAAGATCGAGACTTGGAGCTGGGCTACACCTTC.

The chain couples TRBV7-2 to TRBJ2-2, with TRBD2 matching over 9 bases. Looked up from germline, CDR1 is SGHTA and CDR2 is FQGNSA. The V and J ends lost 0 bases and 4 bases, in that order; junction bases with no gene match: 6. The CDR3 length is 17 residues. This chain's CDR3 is CASSLAGSGSGTGELFF. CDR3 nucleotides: TGTGCCAGCAGCTTAGCGGGTAGCGGGAGCGGCACCGGGGAGCTGTTTTTT.

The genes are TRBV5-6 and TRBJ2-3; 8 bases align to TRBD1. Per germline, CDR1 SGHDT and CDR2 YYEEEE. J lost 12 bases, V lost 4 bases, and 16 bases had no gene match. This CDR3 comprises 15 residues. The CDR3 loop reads CASSPGQDTSPTQYF. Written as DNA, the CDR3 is TGTGCCAGCAGCCCGGGACAGGACACTAGCCCAACCCAGTATTTT.

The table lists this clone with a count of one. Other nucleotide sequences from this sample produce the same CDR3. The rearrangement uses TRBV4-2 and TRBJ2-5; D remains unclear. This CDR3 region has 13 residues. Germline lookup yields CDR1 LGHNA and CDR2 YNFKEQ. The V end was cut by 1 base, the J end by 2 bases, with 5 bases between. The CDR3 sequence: CASSQALQETQYF. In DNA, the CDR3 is TGTGCCAGCAGCCAAGCGCTTCAAGAGACCCAGTACTTC.